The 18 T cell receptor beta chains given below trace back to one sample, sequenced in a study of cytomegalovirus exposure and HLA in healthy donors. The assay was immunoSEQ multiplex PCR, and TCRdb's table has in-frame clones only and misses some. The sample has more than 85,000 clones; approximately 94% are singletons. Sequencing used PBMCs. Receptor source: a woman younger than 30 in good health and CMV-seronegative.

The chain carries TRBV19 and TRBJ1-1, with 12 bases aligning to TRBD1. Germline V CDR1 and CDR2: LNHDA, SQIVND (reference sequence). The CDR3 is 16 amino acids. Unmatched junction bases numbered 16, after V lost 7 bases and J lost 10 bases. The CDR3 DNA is TGTGCCAGTAAAACCGGGACAGGGGGCGCGAGGAGTACAGCTTTCTTT. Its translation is CASKTGTGGARSTAFF.

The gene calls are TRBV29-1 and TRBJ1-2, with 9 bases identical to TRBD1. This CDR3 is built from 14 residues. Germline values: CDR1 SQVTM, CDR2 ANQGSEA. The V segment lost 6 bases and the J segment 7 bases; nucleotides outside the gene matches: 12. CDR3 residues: CSVGDIQGAGGYTF. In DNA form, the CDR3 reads TGCAGCGTGGGTGATATACAGGGGGCGGGTGGCTACACCTTC.

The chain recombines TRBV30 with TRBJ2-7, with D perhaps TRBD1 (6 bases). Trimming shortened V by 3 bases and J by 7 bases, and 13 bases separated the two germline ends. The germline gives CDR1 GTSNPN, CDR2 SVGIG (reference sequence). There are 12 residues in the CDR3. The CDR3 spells CAWSKMRGEQYF. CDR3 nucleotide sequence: TGTGCCTGGAGCAAGATGAGGGGGGAGCAGTACTTC. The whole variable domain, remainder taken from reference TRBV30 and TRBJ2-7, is SQTIHQWPATLVQPVGSPLSLECTVEGTSNPNLYWYRQAAGRGLQLLFYSVGIGQISSEVPQNLSASRPQDRQFILSSKKLLLSDSGFYLCAWSKMRGEQYFGPGTRLTVT.

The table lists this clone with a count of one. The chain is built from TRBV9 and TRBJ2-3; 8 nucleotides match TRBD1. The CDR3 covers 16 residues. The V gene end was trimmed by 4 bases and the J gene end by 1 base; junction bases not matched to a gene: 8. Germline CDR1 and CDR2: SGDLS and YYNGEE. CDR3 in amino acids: CASSPFPTGGTDTQYF. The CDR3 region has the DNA TGTGCCAGCAGCCCATTCCCGACAGGGGGCACAGATACGCAGTATTTT.

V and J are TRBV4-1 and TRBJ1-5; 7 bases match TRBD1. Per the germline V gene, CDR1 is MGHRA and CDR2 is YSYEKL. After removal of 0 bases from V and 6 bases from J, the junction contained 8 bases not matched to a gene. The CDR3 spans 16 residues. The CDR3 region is CASSQEEGAGGQPQHF. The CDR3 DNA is TGCGCCAGCAGCCAAGAGGAGGGGGCGGGCGGTCAGCCCCAGCATTTT.

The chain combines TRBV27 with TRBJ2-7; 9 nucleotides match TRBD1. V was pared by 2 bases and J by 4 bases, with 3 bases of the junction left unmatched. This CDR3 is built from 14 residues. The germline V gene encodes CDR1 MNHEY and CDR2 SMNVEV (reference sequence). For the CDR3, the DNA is TGTGCCAGCAGTTTACGGGACAGGGCGTACGAGCAGTACTTC. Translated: CASSLRDRAYEQYF.

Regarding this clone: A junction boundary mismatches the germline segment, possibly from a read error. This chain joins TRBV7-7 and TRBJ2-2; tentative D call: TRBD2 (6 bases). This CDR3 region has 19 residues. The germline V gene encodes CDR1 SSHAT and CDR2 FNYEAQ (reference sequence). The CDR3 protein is CASSSTGTLLTVGSGELFF. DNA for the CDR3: TGTGCTAGCAGCTCTACCGGGACTCTTCTTACTGTGGGGTCAGGGGAGCTGTTTTTT.

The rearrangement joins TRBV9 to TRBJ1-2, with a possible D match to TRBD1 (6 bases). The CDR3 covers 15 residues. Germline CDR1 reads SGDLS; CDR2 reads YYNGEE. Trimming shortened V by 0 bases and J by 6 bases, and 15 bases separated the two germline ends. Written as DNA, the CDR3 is TGTGCCAGCAGCGTAGAACGGGGGGCGCTGAATGGCTACACCTTC. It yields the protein CASSVERGALNGYTF.

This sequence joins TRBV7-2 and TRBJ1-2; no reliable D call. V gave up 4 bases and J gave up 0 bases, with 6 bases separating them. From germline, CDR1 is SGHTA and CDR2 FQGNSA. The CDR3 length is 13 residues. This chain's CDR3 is CASSSGANYGYTF. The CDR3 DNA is TGTGCCAGCAGCTCCGGAGCTAACTATGGCTACACCTTC.

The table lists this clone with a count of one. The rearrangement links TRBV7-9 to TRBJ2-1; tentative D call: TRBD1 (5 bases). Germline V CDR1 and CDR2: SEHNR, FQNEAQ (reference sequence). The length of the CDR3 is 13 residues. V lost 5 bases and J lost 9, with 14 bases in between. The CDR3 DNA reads TGTGCCAGCAGCCCAGGGTGGGGAAGTGAGCAGTTCTTC. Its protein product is CASSPGWGSEQFF.

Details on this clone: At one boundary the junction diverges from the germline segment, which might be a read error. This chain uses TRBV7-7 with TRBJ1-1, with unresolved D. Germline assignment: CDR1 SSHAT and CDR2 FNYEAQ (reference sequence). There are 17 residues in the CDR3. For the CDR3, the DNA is TGTGCTAGCAGCTTATTACCCCCAGGCAACATGAACACTGAAGCTTTCTTT. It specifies CASSLLPPGNMNTEAFF. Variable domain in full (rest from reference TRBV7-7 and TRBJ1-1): GAGVSQSPRYKVTKRGQDVTLRCDPISSHATLYWYQQALGQGPEFLTYFNYEAQPDKSGLPSDRFSAERPEGSISTLTIQRTEQRDSAMYRCASSLLPPGNMNTEAFFGQGTRLTVV.

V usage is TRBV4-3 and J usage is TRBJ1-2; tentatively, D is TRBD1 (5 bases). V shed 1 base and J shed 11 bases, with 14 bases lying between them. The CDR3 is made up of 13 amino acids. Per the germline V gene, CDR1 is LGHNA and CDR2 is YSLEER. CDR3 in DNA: TGCGCCAGCAGCCAAGTCAAGAACAGGATGTACACCTTC. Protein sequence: CASSQVKNRMYTF.

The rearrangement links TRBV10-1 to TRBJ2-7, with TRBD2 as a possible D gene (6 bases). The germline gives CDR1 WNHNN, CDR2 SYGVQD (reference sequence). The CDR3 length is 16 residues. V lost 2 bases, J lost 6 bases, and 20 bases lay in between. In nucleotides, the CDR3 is TGCGCCAGCAGTGAGAGATTAGCGGCCTCCCGACGCGAGCAGTACTTC. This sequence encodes CASSERLAASRREQYF.

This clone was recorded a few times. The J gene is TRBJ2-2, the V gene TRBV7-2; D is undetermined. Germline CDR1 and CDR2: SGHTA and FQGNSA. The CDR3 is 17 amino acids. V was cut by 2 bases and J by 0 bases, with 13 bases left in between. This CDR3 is CASSLSLLRTNTGELFF. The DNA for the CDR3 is TGTGCCAGCAGCTTATCTCTCCTACGAACGAACACCGGGGAGCTGTTTTTT.

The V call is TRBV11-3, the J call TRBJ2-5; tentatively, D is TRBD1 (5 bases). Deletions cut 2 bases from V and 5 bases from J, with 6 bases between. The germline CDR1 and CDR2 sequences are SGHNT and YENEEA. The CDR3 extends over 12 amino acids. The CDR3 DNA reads TGTGCCAGCAGCTTATACAGGGAGACCCAGTACTTC. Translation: CASSLYRETQYF.

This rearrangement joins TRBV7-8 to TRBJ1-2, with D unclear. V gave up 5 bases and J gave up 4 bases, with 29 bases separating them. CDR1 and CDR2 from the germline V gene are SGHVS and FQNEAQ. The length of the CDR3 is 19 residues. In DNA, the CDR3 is TGTGCCAGCAGCCAACTGCGCATCCCTTTCCCCGAATCTTCCTATGGCTACACCTTC. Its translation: CASSQLRIPFPESSYGYTF. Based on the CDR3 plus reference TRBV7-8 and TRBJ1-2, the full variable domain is GAGVSQSPRYKVAKRGQDVALRCDPISGHVSLFWYQQALGQGPEFLTYFQNEAQLDKSGLPSDRFFAERPEGSVSTLKIQRTQQEDSAVYLCASSQLRIPFPESSYGYTFGSGTRLTVV.

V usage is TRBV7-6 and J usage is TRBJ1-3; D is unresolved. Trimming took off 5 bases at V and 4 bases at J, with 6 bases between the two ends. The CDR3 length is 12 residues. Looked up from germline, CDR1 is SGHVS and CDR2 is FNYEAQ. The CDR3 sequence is CASSPQGNTIYF. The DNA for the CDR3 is TGTGCCAGCAGCCCCCAGGGAAACACCATATATTTT.

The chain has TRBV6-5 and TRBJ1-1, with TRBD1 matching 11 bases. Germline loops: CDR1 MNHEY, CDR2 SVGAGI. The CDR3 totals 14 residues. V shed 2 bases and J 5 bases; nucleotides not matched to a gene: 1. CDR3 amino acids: CASSYGQGATEAFF. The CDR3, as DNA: TGTGCCAGCAGTTACGGACAGGGGGCGACTGAAGCTTTCTTT.